These 23 T cell receptor beta chains share one sample of origin, sequenced in a study of cytomegalovirus exposure and HLA in healthy donors. In the PCR, 60 Vbeta and 13 Jbeta primers were used. The method was immunoSEQ multiplex PCR; TCRdb's version includes in-frame clones alone and lacks a portion of them. The sample carries about 270,000 clones, more than 55% recorded once. The sequenced sample was PBMCs. Source of these receptors: a female donor in good health and CMV-seronegative.

The chain carries TRBV6-1 and TRBJ2-2; D is unclear. The CDR3 is made up of 14 amino acids. Germline assignment: CDR1 MNHNS and CDR2 SASEGT. The V end lost 1 base, the J end lost 5 bases, and 8 bases lay between the germline ends. Written as DNA, the CDR3 is TGTGCCAGCAGTGAAGGTGATCGGACCGGGGAGCTGTTTTTT. As protein: CASSEGDRTGELFF.

This chain links TRBV5-1 with TRBJ1-1; 8 nucleotides agree with TRBD1. The CDR3 is 14 amino acids. Germline CDR1 is SGHRS and CDR2 is YFSETQ. With V trimmed by 4 bases and J by 1 base, 3 bases remained unmatched. The CDR3 region has the DNA TGCGCCAGCAGCCCCGGGACAGGGAACACTGAAGCTTTCTTT. It encodes CASSPGTGNTEAFF.

This clone was seen a handful of times. CDR3 amino acids: CASSRDRGVNYGYTF. The DNA of the CDR3 is TGTGCCAGCAGCCGAGACAGAGGAGTAAACTATGGCTACACCTTC. The chain carries TRBV6-4 and TRBJ1-2; maybe TRBD1 (5 bases). V gave up 6 bases and J gave up 2 bases, with 16 bases separating them. Germline CDR1 and CDR2: MRHNA and SNTAGT. The CDR3 sequence is 15 residues long.

This sequence joins TRBV5-1 and TRBJ2-1; D perhaps matches TRBD2 (6 bases). Looked up from germline, CDR1 is SGHRS and CDR2 is YFSETQ. Trimming took 3 bases from V and 7 from J, leaving 20 bases between them. The CDR3 extends over 16 amino acids. The CDR3 is CASSSLDGGPGNEQFF. The CDR3 DNA is TGCGCCAGCAGCTCACTCGACGGAGGGCCGGGGAATGAGCAGTTCTTC.

A single count supports this clone. J is TRBJ1-2 and V is TRBV5-1, with 7 bases fitting TRBD1. CDR1 and CDR2 (germline): SGHRS, YFSETQ. The length of the CDR3 is 13 residues. V lost 3 bases to trimming and J lost 6 bases; unmatched junction nucleotides: 5. CDR3 loop: CASSSQGVDGYTF. The CDR3 nucleotides read TGCGCCAGCAGCTCGCAGGGGGTCGATGGCTACACCTTC.

This clone came up a few times. The chain has TRBV7-9 and TRBJ1-1; TRBD1 agrees at 8 bases. This CDR3 has 14 amino acids. V dropped 3 bases and J dropped 4; count of bases not matched to a gene: 4. In germline, CDR1 is SEHNR, CDR2 FQNEAQ (reference sequence). In nucleotides, the CDR3 is TGTGCCAGCAGCTTGGACAGGGTAGGCACTGAAGCTTTCTTT. Translation gives CASSLDRVGTEAFF.

Here the CDR3 DNA reads TGTGCCAGCAGCCAAGGTATAGCGGGAGGGGCCTACGAGCAGTACTTC. Its translation is CASSQGIAGGAYEQYF. The rearrangement uses TRBV14 and TRBJ2-7; the match to TRBD2 covers 11 bases. Germline V gene sequence: CDR1 SGHDN, CDR2 FVKESK. V gave up 1 base and J gave up 2 bases; unmatched junction bases: 4. The CDR3 has 16 residues.

The chain recombines TRBV10-3 with TRBJ1-3, with D possibly matching TRBD1 (5 bases). This CDR3 contains 16 residues. The germline V gene has CDR1 ENHRY and CDR2 SYGVKD. The V gene lost 8 bases and the J gene lost 2 bases, with 19 bases spanning the gap. CDR3 DNA sequence: TGTGCCATCCGCGGTTTTGCAGGGAAAGCTGGAAACACCATATATTTT. This encodes CAIRGFAGKAGNTIYF.

This clone has just one count. The CDR3 DNA is TGTGCCAGCAGCCGTACCCATGACAGTAAACGCGATTCACCCCTCCACTTT. Translated, it gives CASSRTHDSKRDSPLHF. V usage is TRBV13 and J usage is TRBJ1-6, with D possibly matching TRBD1 (5 bases). The germline CDR1 and CDR2 sequences are PRHDT and FYEKMQ (reference sequence). The V gene lost 5 bases and the J gene lost 8 bases, with 22 bases spanning the gap. This CDR3 comprises 17 residues.

The chain employs TRBV28 and TRBJ1-5; tentatively, D is TRBD1 (5 bases). The CDR3 spans 15 residues. V was trimmed by 7 bases and J by 3 bases, leaving 16 bases between them. Germline V gene lookup returns CDR1 MDHEN and CDR2 SYDVKM. CDR3 sequence reads: CASIQMGQNNQPQHF. The CDR3 DNA reads as TGTGCCAGCATCCAAATGGGGCAGAACAATCAGCCCCAGCATTTT.

This clone occurred a few times. The CDR3 nucleotides are TGTGCCAGCAGTTGGGGAGGTCTACCTAGCAATCAGCCCCAGCATTTT. Translating it yields CASSWGGLPSNQPQHF. The genes are TRBV28 and TRBJ1-5; D gene ambiguous. Germline assignment: CDR1 MDHEN and CDR2 SYDVKM. CDR3 length: 16 amino acids. V was clipped by 4 bases and J by 0 bases, with 13 bases between them.

This chain uses TRBV5-6 with TRBJ2-2; D gene uncertain. This CDR3 has 13 residues. Germline V gene sequence: CDR1 SGHDT, CDR2 YYEEEE. V was cut by 3 bases and J by 4 bases, with 7 bases left in between. The CDR3 loop reads CASSSRGTGELFF. CDR3 nucleotides: TGTGCCAGCAGCTCCCGCGGCACCGGGGAGCTGTTTTTT.

DNA for the CDR3: TGCAGCCTTCATAGCCGACAGGTAGTCAGTTGGAGCAATCAGCCCCAGCATTTT. The encoded protein is CSLHSRQVVSWSNQPQHF. This rearrangement joins TRBV29-1 to TRBJ1-5; D possibly corresponds to TRBD1 (6 bases). V lost 8 bases, J lost 1 base, and 27 bases lay in between. The CDR3 has 18 residues. CDR1 is SQVTM and CDR2 is ANQGSEA in the germline V gene.

This chain uses TRBV6-1 with TRBJ2-7; 7 bases align to TRBD2. CDR1 and CDR2 (germline): MNHNS, SASEGT. The CDR3 sequence is 14 residues long. The ends lost 4 bases at V and 0 bases at J; junction bases unmatched: 3. Here the CDR3 DNA reads TGTGCCAGCAGTGTGAGCGGGGTCTCCTACGAGCAGTACTTC. It yields the protein CASSVSGVSYEQYF.

This sequence joins TRBV12-5 and TRBJ2-5; 9 nucleotides agree with TRBD2. Losses at the gene ends were 5 bases for V and 5 bases for J; bases not matched to a gene: 12. The CDR3 has 16 amino acids. CDR1 and CDR2 from the germline V gene are LGHNT and FRNRAP. CDR3 amino acids: CASGGGPLAGDETQYF. The CDR3 nucleotides are TGTGCTAGTGGTGGTGGACCATTAGCGGGAGACGAGACCCAGTACTTC.

Only a few counts were recorded for this clone. The rearrangement links TRBV7-2 to TRBJ1-1; D is uncertain. Per germline, CDR1 SGHTA and CDR2 FQGNSA. V lost 1 base and J lost 2, with 8 bases in between. The CDR3 is 14 amino acids. Here the CDR3 reads CASSLGSVNTEAFF. CDR3 in DNA: TGTGCCAGCAGCTTAGGATCGGTAAACACTGAAGCTTTCTTT.

The CDR3 bases are TGTGCCAGCAGTGGGGGACAGGCTAGCAATCAGCCCCAGCATTTT. It yields the protein CASSGGQASNQPQHF. The chain carries TRBV28 and TRBJ1-5, with TRBD1 matching 8 bases. V shed 5 bases and J 0 bases; nucleotides not matched to a gene: 3. Per the germline V gene, CDR1 is MDHEN and CDR2 is SYDVKM. The CDR3 has 15 residues.

The chain links TRBV5-6 to TRBJ2-7; 9 bases map to TRBD2. Germline values: CDR1 SGHDT, CDR2 YYEEEE. The CDR3 spans 18 residues. V dropped 1 base and J dropped 5; count of bases not matched to a gene: 16. The CDR3 loop is CASSLSVSGSGWAHEQYF. The CDR3 bases are TGTGCCAGCAGCTTGTCGGTTAGCGGGAGTGGTTGGGCCCACGAGCAGTACTTC.

The chain is built from TRBV6-6 and TRBJ1-2; 9 bases match TRBD1. Germline V gene data show CDR1 as MNHNY and CDR2 as SVGAGI (reference sequence). J was trimmed by 5 bases and V by 4 bases; bases with no gene match: 11. The CDR3 loop spans 16 amino acids. The CDR3 reads CASSSTSGQGSYGYTF. The DNA of the CDR3 is TGTGCCAGCAGTTCAACATCAGGACAGGGGAGTTATGGCTACACCTTC.

A single count supports this clone. The genes are TRBV6-1 and TRBJ1-5; 7 nucleotides match TRBD1. Per the germline V gene, CDR1 is MNHNS and CDR2 is SASEGT. V was pared by 3 bases and J by 0 bases, with 5 bases of the junction left unmatched. The CDR3 contains 16 residues. The CDR3 loop is CASSDRDSYSNQPQHF. The CDR3 nucleotides are TGTGCCAGCAGTGATCGGGACAGTTATAGCAATCAGCCCCAGCATTTT.

V and J are TRBV5-4 and TRBJ1-5, with 9 bases aligning to TRBD1. The V gene end was trimmed by 4 bases and the J gene end by 4 bases; junction bases not matched to a gene: 9. This CDR3 has 16 residues. CDR1 and CDR2 (germline): SGHNT, YYREEE (reference sequence). CDR3 protein: CASSLHAGTGNQPQHF. In nucleotides, the CDR3 is TGTGCCAGCAGCCTACATGCCGGGACAGGGAATCAGCCCCAGCATTTT.

The V gene is TRBV27, the J gene TRBJ2-5; TRBD1 matches at 8 bases. The V gene's germline CDR1 is MNHEY and CDR2 SMNVEV (reference sequence). CDR3 length equals 14 residues. V lost 5 bases, J lost 6 bases, and 8 bases stayed unmatched. CDR3 amino acids: CASSIQGAPKTQYF. Here the CDR3 DNA reads TGTGCCAGCAGTATCCAGGGGGCGCCGAAGACCCAGTACTTC.

The chain recombines TRBV27 with TRBJ1-6; D is undetermined. The V gene's germline CDR1 is MNHEY and CDR2 SMNVEV (reference sequence). V was cut by 2 bases and J by 7 bases, with 15 bases left in between. The CDR3 contains 16 residues. The CDR3 loop is CASSLIMGSINSPLHF. In DNA form, the CDR3 reads TGTGCCAGCAGTTTAATTATGGGCTCGATCAATTCACCCCTCCACTTT.